The sequence of this T cell receptor (beta chain) was determined in a study of CD4+ T cells in melanoma. Per germline, CDR1 MNHEY and CDR2 SMNVEV (reference sequence). Trimming shortened V by 5 bases and J by 7 bases, and 11 bases separated the two germline ends. The CDR3 contains 12 residues. The table came from immunoSEQ multiplex PCR; TCRdb's copy has only in-frame clones and leaves some out. The data contain around 13,000 clones, around 72% of them singletons. This chain uses TRBV27 with TRBJ1-2, with TRBD1 as a possible D gene (5 bases). The sample was cells from a culture (not recorded whether cultured in vitro). This receptor was identified in a human donor with melanoma. CDR3 in amino acids: CASSPLGGGYTF. Written as DNA, the CDR3 is TGTGCCAGCAGTCCCCTCGGGGGTGGCTACACCTTC.